What follows describes a single T cell receptor beta chain. Its target is not known. The PCR had 60 Vbeta and 13 Jbeta primers. TCRdb keeps only in-frame clones here, not all; method: immunoSEQ multiplex PCR. The sample shows about 120,000 clones, 75% of them seen only once. These data originate in a study of cytomegalovirus exposure and HLA in healthy donors. Study findings and constraints: A later analysis reportedly found fewer N-insertions in an Asian-associated ancestry cluster than the roughly 670-donor mean. The authors later found HLA-associated TCR beta chains more clonally expanded than equally common others. Sequences of the TCR beta chain were said to predict the HLA-A and HLA-B alleles of most subjects accurately.

The CDR3 has 14 residues. The V end was cut by 0 bases, the J end by 6 bases, with 11 bases between. Looked up from germline, CDR1 is SGDLS and CDR2 is YYNGEE. The sequencing sample was made of PBMCs. This receptor was obtained from a woman in her 40s in good health and CMV-seropositive. V gene TRBV9 combines with J gene TRBJ2-3, with a tentative D call TRBD2 (5 bases). The CDR3 is CASSVGEIADTQYF. The DNA of the CDR3 is TGTGCCAGCAGCGTAGGAGAGATAGCGGATACGCAGTATTTT.